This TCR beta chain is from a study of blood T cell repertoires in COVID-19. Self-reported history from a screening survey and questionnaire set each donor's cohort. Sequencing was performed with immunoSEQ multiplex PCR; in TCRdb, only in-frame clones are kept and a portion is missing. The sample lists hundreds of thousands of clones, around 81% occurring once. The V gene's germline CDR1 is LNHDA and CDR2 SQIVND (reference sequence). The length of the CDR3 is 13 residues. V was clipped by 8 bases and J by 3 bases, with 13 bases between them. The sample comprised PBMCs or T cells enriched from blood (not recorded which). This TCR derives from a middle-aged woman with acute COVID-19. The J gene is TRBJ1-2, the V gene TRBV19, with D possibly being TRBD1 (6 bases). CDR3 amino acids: CASWDNPDYGYTF. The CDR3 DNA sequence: TGTGCCAGTTGGGACAATCCCGACTATGGCTACACCTTC.